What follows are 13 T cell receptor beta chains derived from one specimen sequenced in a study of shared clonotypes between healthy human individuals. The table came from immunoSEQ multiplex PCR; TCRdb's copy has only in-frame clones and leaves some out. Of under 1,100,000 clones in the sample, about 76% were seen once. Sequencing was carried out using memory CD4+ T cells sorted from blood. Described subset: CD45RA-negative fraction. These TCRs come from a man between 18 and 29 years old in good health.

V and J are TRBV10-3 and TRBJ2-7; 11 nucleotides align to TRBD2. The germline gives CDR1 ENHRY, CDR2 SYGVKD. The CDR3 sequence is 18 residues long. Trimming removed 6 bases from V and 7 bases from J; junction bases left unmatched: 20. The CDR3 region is CAISQRGTSGSALREQYF. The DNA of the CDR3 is TGTGCCATCAGCCAGAGGGGAACTAGCGGGAGCGCTCTACGAGAGCAGTACTTC.

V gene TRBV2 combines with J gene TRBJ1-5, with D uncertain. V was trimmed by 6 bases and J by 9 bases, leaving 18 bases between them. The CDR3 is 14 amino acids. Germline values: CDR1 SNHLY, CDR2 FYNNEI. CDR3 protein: CASRGDTPLWPQHF. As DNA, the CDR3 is TGTGCCAGCAGGGGAGACACACCGCTCTGGCCCCAGCATTTT.

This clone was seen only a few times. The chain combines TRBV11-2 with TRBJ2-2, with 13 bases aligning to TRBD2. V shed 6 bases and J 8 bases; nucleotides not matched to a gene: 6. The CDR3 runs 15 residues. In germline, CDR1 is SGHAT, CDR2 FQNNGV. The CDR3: CASRPLAGGLGELFF. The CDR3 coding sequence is TGTGCCAGCAGACCACTAGCGGGGGGGCTAGGGGAGCTGTTTTTT.

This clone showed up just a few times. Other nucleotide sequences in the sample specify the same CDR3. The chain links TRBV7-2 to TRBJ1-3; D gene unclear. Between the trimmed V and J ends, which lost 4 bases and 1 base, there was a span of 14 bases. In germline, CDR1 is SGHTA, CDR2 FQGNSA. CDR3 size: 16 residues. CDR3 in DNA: TGTGCCAGCAGCTCCCGGCCCGGGAGTTCTGGAAACACCATATATTTT. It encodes CASSSRPGSSGNTIYF.

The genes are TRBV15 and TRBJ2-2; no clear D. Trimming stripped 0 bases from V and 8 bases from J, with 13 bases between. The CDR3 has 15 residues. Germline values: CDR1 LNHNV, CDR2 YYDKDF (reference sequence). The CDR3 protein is CATSRDGQAAGELFF. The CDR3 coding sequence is TGTGCCACCAGCAGAGATGGGCAGGCGGCTGGGGAGCTGTTTTTT.

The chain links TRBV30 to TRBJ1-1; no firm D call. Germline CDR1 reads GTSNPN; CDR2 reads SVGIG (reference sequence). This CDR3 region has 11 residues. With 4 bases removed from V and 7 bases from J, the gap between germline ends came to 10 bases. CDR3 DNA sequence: TGTGCCTGGATAAAGAGGGTTGAAGCTTTCTTT. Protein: CAWIKRVEAFF. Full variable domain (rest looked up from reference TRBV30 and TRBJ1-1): SQTIHQWPATLVQPVGSPLSLECTVEGTSNPNLYWYRQAAGRGLQLLFYSVGIGQISSEVPQNLSASRPQDRQFILSSKKLLLSDSGFYLCAWIKRVEAFFGQGTRLTVV.

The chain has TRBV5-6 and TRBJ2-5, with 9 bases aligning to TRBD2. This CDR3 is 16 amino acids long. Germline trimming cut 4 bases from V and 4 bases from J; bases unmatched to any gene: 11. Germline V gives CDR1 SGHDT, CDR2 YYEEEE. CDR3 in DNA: TGTGCCAGCAGCCGTCCGGTCAGCGGGGGGTTAGAGACCCAGTACTTC. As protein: CASSRPVSGGLETQYF.

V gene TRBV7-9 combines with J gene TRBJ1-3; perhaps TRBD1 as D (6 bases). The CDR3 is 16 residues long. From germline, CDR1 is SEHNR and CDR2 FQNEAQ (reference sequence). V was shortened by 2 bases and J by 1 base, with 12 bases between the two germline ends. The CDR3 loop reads CASSLNRDVSGNTIYF. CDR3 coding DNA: TGTGCCAGCAGCTTAAACAGGGACGTTTCTGGAAACACCATATATTTT. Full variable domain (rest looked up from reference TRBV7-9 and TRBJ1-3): DTGVSQNPRHKITKRGQNVTFRCDPISEHNRLYWYRQTLGQGPEFLTYFQNEAQLEKSRLLSDRFSAERPKGSFSTLEIQRTEQGDSAMYLCASSLNRDVSGNTIYFGEGSWLTVV.

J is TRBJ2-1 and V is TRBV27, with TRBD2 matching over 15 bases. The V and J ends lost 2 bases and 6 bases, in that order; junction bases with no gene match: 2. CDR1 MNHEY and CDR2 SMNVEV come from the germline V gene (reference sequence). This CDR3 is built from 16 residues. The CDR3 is CASSLMGLAGGNEQFF. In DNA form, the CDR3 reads TGTGCCAGCAGTTTAATGGGACTAGCGGGGGGCAATGAGCAGTTCTTC.

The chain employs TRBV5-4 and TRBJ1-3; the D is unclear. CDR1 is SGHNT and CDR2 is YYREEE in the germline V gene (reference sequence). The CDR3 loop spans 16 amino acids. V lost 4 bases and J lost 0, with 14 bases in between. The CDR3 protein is CASSTSAGNSGNTIYF. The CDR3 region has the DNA TGTGCCAGCAGCACTTCGGCCGGGAACTCTGGAAACACCATATATTTT.

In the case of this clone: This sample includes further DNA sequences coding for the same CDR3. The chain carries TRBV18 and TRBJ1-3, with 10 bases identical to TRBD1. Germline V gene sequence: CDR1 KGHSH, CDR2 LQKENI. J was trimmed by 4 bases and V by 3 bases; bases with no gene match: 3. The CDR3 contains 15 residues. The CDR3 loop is CASSPGQGSGNTIYF. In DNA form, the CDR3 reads TGTGCCAGCTCACCGGGACAGGGGAGCGGAAACACCATATATTTT.

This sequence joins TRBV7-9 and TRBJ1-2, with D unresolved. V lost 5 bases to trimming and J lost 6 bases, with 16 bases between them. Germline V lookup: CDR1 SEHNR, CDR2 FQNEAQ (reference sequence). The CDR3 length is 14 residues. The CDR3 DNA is TGTGCCAGCAGCGCCAGCAGGTCGTCTCATGGCTACACCTTC. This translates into CASSASRSSHGYTF.

The CDR3 nucleotides read TGCGCCAGCAGCTGGGGGACAGCCTACGAGCAGTACTTC. It is translated as CASSWGTAYEQYF. This chain joins TRBV5-1 and TRBJ2-7, with TRBD1 matching 7 bases. The junction had 2 bases not matched to a gene; V was cut back by 3 bases and J by 2 bases. Germline CDR1 SGHRS, CDR2 YFSETQ. The CDR3 is made up of 13 amino acids.